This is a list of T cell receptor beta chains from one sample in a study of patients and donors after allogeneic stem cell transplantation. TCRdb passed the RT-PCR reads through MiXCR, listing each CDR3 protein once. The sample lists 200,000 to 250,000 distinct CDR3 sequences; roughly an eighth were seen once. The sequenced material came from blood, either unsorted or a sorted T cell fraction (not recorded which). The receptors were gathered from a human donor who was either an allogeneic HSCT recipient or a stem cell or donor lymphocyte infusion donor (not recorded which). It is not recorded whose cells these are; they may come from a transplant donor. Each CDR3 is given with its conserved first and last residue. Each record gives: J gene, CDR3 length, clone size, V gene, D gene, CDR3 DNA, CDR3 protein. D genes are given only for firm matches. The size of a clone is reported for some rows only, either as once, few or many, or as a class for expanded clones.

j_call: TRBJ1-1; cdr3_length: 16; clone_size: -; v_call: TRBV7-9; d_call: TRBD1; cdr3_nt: TGTGCCAGCAGCAAACGGACTACAGGGGTGAACACTGAAGCTTTCTTT; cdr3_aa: CASSKRTTGVNTEAFF
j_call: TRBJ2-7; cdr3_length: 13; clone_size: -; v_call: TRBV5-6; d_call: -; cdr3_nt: TGTGCCAGCAGCTTGGCCACGGGACCCGAGCAGTACTTC; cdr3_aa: CASSLATGPEQYF
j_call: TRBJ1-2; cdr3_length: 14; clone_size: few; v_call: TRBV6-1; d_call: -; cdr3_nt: TGTGCCAGCAGTGCGGACGCGCAGGGTCGTGGCTACACCTTC; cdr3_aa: CASSADAQGRGYTF
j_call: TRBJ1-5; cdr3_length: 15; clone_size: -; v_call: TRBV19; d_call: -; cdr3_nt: TGTGCCAGTGGGGTTGGCGGAGTTAGCAATCAGCCCCAGCATTTT; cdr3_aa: CASGVGGVSNQPQHF
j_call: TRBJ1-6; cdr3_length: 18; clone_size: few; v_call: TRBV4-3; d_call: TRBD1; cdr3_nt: TGCGCCAGCAGCCAAGATCTTCCGGGACAGGGAATAGATTCACCCCTCCACTTT; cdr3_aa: CASSQDLPGQGIDSPLHF
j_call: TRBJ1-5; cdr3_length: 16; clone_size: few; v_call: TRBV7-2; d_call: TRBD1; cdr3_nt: TGTGCCAGCAGCTCCGGGGCGGGGACAGGGGGCCAGCCCCAGCATTTT; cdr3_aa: CASSSGAGTGGQPQHF
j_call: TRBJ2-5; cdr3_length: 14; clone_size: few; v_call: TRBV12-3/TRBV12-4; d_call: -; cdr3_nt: TGTGCCAGCAGTTTAGGGCCGGGGGCAAAGACCCAGTACTTC; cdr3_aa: CASSLGPGAKTQYF
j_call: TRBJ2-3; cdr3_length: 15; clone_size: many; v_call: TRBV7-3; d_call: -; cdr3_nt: TGTGCCAGCAGTCCCGTCGGAGCAATAACAGATACGCAGTATTTT; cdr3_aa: CASSPVGAITDTQYF
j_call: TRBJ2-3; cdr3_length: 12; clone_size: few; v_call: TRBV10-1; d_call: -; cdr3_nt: TGCGCCAGCCGGATGTATGAAGATACGCAGTATTTT; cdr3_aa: CASRMYEDTQYF
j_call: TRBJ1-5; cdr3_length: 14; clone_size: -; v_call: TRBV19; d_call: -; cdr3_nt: TGTGCCAGTAGTATAGCCAGGGGCAATCAGCCCCAGCATTTT; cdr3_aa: CASSIARGNQPQHF
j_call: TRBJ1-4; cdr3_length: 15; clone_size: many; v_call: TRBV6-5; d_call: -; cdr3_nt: TGTGCCAGCAGTTACTCAAGGCAGGGGAGGGAAAAACTGTTTTTT; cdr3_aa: CASSYSRQGREKLFF
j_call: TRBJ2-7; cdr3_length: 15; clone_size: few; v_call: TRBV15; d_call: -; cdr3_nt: TGTGCCACCAGCAGAGACAGGCTCCCCTCCTACGAGCAGTACTTC; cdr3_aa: CATSRDRLPSYEQYF
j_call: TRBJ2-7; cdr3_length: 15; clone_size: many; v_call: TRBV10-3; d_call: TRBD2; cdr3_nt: TGTGCCATCAGTGAGTCTAGCGGGGGACTATACGAGCAGTACTTC; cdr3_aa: CAISESSGGLYEQYF
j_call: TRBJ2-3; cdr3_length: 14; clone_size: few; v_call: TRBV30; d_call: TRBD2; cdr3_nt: TGTGCCTGGAGTGTGAGCGGGAGGGCCGACACGCAGTATTTT; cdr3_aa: CAWSVSGRADTQYF
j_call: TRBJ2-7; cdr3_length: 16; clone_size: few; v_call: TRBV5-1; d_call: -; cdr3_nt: TGCGCCAGCAGCACTTTGCGAGGGGTTGGCCCCTACGAGCAGTACTTC; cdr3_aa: CASSTLRGVGPYEQYF
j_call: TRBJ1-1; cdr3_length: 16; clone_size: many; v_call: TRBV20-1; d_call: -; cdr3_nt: TGCAGTGGAGAGGGGGAGGGGTCTACAGCGAACACTGAAGCTTTCTTT; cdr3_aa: CSGEGEGSTANTEAFF
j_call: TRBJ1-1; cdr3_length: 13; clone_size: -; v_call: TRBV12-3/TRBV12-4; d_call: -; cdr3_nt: TGTGCCAGCAGTTTAAGCCCGGGGGCGACCGCTTTCTTT; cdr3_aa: CASSLSPGATAFF
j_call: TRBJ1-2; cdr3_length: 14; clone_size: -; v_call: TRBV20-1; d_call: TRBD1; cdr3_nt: TGCAGTGCTAGAGATCCCAGGGGGTACTATGGCTACACCTTC; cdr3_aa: CSARDPRGYYGYTF
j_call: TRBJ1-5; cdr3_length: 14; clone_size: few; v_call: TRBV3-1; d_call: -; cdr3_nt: TGTGCCAGCAGCCAAGCCGGGCTCAATCAGCCCCAGCATTTT; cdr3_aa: CASSQAGLNQPQHF
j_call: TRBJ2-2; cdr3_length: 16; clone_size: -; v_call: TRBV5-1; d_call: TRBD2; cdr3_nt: TGCGCCAGCAGCGTTACTAGCGGAGCGAACACCGGGGAGCTGTTTTTT; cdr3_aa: CASSVTSGANTGELFF
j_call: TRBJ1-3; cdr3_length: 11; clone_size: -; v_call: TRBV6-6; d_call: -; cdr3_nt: TGTGCCGCCCAGGGAGGAAACACCATATATTTT; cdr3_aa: CAAQGGNTIYF
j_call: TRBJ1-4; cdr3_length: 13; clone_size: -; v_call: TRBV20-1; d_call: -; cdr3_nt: TGCAGTGCTTATGCAGGGCTGAGGGGAAAACTGTTTTTT; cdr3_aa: CSAYAGLRGKLFF
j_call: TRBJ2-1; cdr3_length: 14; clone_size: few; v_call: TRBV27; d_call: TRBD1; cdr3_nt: TGTGCCAGCAGTCCCCACAGGGGTTACAATGAGCAGTTCTTC; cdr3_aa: CASSPHRGYNEQFF
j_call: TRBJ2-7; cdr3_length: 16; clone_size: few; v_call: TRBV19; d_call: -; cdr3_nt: TGTGCCAGTAGTCCTGGGGGGACGGGAAGCTCCTACGAGCAGTACTTC; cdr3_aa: CASSPGGTGSSYEQYF
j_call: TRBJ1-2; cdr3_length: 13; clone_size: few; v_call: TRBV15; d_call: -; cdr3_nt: TGTGCCACCAGCAGAGATGGGCTGGGGGGACACACCTTC; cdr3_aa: CATSRDGLGGHTF
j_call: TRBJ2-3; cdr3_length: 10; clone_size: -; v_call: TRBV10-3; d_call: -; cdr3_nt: TGTGCCAGCCTCACAGATACGCAGTATTTT; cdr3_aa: CASLTDTQYF
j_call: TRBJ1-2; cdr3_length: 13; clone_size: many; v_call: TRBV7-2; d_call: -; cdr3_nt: TGTGCCAGCAGCCCCGAAGTGCGAGGTGGCTACACCTTC; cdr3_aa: CASSPEVRGGYTF
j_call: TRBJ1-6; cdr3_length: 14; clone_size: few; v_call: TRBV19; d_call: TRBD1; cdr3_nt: TGTGCCACCCAACGGGGGACAGGGGACTTCCCCCTCCACTTT; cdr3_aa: CATQRGTGDFPLHF
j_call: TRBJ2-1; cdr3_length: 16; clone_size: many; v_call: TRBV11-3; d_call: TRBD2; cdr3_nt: TGTGCCAGCAGCTTAGGGGGGCTAGCGGGTGTAGATGAGCAGTTCTTC; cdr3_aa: CASSLGGLAGVDEQFF
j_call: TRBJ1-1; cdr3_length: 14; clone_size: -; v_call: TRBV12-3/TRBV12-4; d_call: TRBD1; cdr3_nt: TGTGCCAGCAGTTCAATAACAGGGGGCGGTGAAGCTTTCTTT; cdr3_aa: CASSSITGGGEAFF
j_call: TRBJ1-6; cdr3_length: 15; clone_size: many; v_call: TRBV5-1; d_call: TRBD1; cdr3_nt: TGCGCCAGCAGCTTTGCAGGGGGCTATAATTCACCCCTCCACTTT; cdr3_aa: CASSFAGGYNSPLHF
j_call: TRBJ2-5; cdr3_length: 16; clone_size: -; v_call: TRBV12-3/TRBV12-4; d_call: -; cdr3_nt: TGTGCCAGCAGTTTTGAAGGTTGGGAAAGCCAAGAGACCCAGTACTTC; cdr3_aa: CASSFEGWESQETQYF
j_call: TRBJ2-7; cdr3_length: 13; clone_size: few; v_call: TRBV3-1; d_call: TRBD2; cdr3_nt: TGTGCCAGCAGCCGACCCGGGGGGGAGGAGCAGTACTTC; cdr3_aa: CASSRPGGEEQYF
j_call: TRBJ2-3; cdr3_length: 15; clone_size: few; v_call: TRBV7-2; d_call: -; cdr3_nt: TGTGCCAGCAGCCTAGGCCCCAGGGGCAAGGATACGCAGTATTTT; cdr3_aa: CASSLGPRGKDTQYF
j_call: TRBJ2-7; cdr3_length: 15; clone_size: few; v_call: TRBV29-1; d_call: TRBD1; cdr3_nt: TGCAGCGTAGCTAAATTAAGGGACAGGGCCTACGAGCAGTACTTC; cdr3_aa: CSVAKLRDRAYEQYF
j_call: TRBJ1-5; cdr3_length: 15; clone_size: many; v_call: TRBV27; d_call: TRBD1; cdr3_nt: TGTGCCAGCAGTAGACAGGGGCTGGGGAATCAGCCCCAGCATTTT; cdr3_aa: CASSRQGLGNQPQHF
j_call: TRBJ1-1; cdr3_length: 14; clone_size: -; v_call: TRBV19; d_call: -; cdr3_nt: TGTGCCAGTAGTATAGTCAAGGGGAGCACTGAAGCTTTCTTT; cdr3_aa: CASSIVKGSTEAFF
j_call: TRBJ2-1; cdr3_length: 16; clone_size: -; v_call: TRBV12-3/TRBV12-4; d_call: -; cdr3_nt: TGTGCCAGCAGTTACCGTTCGGGGGGCCTACACAATGAGCAGTTCTTC; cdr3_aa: CASSYRSGGLHNEQFF
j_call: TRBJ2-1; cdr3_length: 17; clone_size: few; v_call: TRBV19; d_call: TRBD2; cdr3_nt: TGTGCCAGTAGTAGACCGTCTAGCGGGGTCTCCTACAATGAGCAGTTCTTC; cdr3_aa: CASSRPSSGVSYNEQFF
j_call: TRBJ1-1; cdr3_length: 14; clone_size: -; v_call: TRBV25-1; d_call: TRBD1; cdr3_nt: TGTGCCAGCAGTGATGGGACAGGGAACACTGAAGCTTTCTTT; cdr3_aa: CASSDGTGNTEAFF
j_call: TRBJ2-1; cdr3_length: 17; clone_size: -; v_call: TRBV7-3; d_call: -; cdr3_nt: TGTGCCAGCAGCTTAACTGTATCGGTCCTTGGGGGCAATGAGCAGTTCTTC; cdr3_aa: CASSLTVSVLGGNEQFF
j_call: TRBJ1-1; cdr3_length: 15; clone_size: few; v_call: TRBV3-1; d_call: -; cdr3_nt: TGTGCCAGCAGCCAAGACTCCGGCCCCGGGTTTGAAGCTTTCTTT; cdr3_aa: CASSQDSGPGFEAFF
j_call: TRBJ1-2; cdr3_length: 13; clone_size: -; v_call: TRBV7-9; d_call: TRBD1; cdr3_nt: TGTGCCAGCAGCACCGACAGGGGAGGTGGCTACACCTTC; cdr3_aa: CASSTDRGGGYTF
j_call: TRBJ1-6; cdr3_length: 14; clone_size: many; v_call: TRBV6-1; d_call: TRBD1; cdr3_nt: TGTGCCAGCAGGATTCGACAGGGGGGTTCACCCCTCCACTTT; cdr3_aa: CASRIRQGGSPLHF
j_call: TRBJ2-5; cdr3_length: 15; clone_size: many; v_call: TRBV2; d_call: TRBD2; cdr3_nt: TGTGCCAGCACCGGATTCACTAGCGGGAGTGAGACCCAGTACTTC; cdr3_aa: CASTGFTSGSETQYF
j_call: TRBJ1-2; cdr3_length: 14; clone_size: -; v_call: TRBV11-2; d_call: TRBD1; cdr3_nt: TGTGCCAGCAGCTCACTCCGGGACAGCTATGGCTACACCTTC; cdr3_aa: CASSSLRDSYGYTF
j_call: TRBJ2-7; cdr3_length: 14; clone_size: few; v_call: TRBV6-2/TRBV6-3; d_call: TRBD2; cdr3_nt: TGTGCCAGCAAGGACAGCCGGGGGGGTTACGAGCAGTACTTC; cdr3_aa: CASKDSRGGYEQYF
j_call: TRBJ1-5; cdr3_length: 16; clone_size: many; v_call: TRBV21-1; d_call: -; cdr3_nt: TGTGCCAGCAGACCGTACAGGGTTGAGAGCAATCAGCCCCAGCATTTT; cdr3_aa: CASRPYRVESNQPQHF
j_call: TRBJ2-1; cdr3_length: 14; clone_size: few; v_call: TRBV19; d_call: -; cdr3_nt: TGTGCCAGTTCAAACTCCCGGACGGGCAATGAGCAGTTCTTC; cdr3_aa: CASSNSRTGNEQFF
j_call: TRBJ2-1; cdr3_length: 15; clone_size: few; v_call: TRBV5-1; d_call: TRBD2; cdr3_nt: TGCGCCAGCAGCGCTAGCGGTAGAGAGTACAATGAGCAGTTCTTC; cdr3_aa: CASSASGREYNEQFF
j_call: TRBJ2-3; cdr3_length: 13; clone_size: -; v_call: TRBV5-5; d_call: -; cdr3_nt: TGTGCCAGCAGCGCAGGGGCCGCAGATACGCAGTATTTT; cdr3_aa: CASSAGAADTQYF